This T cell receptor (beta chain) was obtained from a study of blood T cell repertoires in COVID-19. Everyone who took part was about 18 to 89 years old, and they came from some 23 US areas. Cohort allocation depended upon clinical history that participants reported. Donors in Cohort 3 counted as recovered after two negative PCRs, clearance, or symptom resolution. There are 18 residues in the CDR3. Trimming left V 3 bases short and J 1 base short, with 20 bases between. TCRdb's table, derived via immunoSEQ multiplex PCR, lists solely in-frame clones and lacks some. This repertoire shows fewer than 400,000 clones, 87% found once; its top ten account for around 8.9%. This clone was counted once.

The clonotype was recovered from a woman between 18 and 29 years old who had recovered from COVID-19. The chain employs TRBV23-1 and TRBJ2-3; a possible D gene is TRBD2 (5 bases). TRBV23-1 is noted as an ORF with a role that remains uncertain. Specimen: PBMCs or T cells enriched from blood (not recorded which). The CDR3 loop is CASSQTRESPKGTDTQYF. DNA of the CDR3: TGCGCCAGCAGTCAGACGAGGGAAAGCCCTAAGGGCACAGATACGCAGTATTTT.